The 12 T cell receptor beta chains below were found in one sample sequenced in a study of cytomegalovirus exposure and HLA in healthy donors. Amplification used 60 Vbeta primers and 13 Jbeta primers. Sequenced by immunoSEQ multiplex PCR; TCRdb stores in-frame clones only, minus some. This table has 200,000 to 300,000 clones, just under 85% appearing once. Sequencing was performed on PBMCs. Receptor source: a woman between 40 and 55 years old in good health and CMV-seropositive.

This clone was recorded only once. The chain combines TRBV7-2 with TRBJ2-3; 11 nucleotides line up with TRBD2. The CDR3 has 17 residues. Germline CDR1 is SGHTA and CDR2 is FQGNSA. The junction had 10 bases not matched to a gene; V was cut back by 7 bases and J by 1 base. CDR3 loop: CASNNPTSGMGTDTQYF. The CDR3 DNA sequence: TGTGCCAGCAACAATCCGACTAGCGGGATGGGCACAGATACGCAGTATTTT.

This clone has a single count. The chain employs TRBV19 and TRBJ1-1; no clear D. Between the trimmed V and J ends, which lost 3 bases and 1 base, there was a span of 12 bases. The CDR3 consists of 15 residues. Germline CDR1 reads LNHDA; CDR2 reads SQIVND (reference sequence). The CDR3 DNA reads as TGTGCCAGTAGTATCGGTAGCCTGGCGAACACTGAAGCTTTCTTT. Encoded protein: CASSIGSLANTEAFF.

This chain connects TRBV21-1 to TRBJ1-5; the tabulated D call, TRBD1, remains unverified against the DNA. TRBV21-1 is described as a pseudogene. The CDR3 loop spans 20 amino acids. CDR3 sequence: CASSFSNGLGQSFSNQPQHF. The CDR3 DNA is TGTGCCAGCAGCTTCTCTAATGGTTTGGGACAGTCCTTTAGCAATCAGCCCCAGCATTTT.

With respect to this clone: Other nucleotide sequences in the sample specify the same CDR3. V gene TRBV5-4 combines with J gene TRBJ2-7, with D possibly being TRBD2 (6 bases). This CDR3 spans 14 amino acids. Germline values: CDR1 SGHNT, CDR2 YYREEE (reference sequence). Deletions cut 3 bases from V and 0 bases from J, with 10 bases between. The CDR3 spells CASSSRDSSYEQYF. In DNA form, the CDR3 reads TGTGCCAGCAGCTCGCGGGATAGCTCCTACGAGCAGTACTTC.

The V gene is TRBV6-7, the J gene TRBJ2-6; 11 nucleotides match TRBD1. TRBV6-7 is an ORF, with its function uncertain. This CDR3 has 19 amino acids. The V and J ends lost 3 bases and 0 bases, in that order; junction bases with no gene match: 7. The CDR3 nucleotides are TGTGCCAGCAGTTATCGCCGGGACAGGGGGTTCTCTGGGGCCAACGTCCTGACTTTC. As protein: CASSYRRDRGFSGANVLTF.

The chain uses TRBV6-6 and TRBJ2-5, with 10 bases aligning to TRBD2. The end of the DNA fits TRBJ2-7 better, so the J call may be wrong. CDR1 and CDR2 (germline): MNHNY, SVGAGI (reference sequence). The CDR3 spans 14 residues. The CDR3 nucleotides read TGTGCCAGCAGTCGGACTAGCGGCCTCTACGAGCAGTACTTC. This gives the protein CASSRTSGLYEQYF.

This rearrangement joins TRBV6-4 to TRBJ1-1; D remains ambiguous. Germline V lookup: CDR1 MRHNA, CDR2 SNTAGT. The CDR3 covers 14 residues. The germline V and J ends were trimmed by 2 bases and 0 bases, with 7 bases remaining between them. In DNA form, the CDR3 reads TGTGCCAGCAGTGACACACCGATGAACACTGAAGCTTTCTTT. This codes for CASSDTPMNTEAFF.

The V gene is TRBV9, the J gene TRBJ1-4, with a possible D match to TRBD1 (6 bases). Germline CDR1 reads SGDLS; CDR2 reads YYNGEE. The CDR3 consists of 13 residues. Deletions cut 4 bases from V and 4 bases from J, with 8 bases between. CDR3 DNA sequence: TGTGCCAGCAGCCGGACAGTTAATGAAAAACTGTTTTTT. It codes for CASSRTVNEKLFF.

In DNA, the CDR3 is TGCAGCGTTGAAGCGAATGGGGCTAGCGAGCAGTACTTC. Translating it yields CSVEANGASEQYF. V and J are TRBV29-1 and TRBJ2-7, with D possibly being TRBD1 (5 bases). This CDR3 is built from 13 residues. V lost 1 base and J lost 6, with 13 bases in between. Germline V gene lookup returns CDR1 SQVTM and CDR2 ANQGSEA.

DNA of the CDR3: TGTGCCTGGAGTCCACAGGGTGTCGAGCAGTACTTC. Protein: CAWSPQGVEQYF. The rearrangement uses TRBV30 and TRBJ2-7, with D perhaps matching TRBD1 (6 bases). Per the germline V gene, CDR1 is GTSNPN and CDR2 is SVGIG (reference sequence). There are 12 residues in the CDR3. The V end lost 2 bases, the J end lost 6 bases, and 11 bases lay between the germline ends.

The chain carries TRBV10-3 and TRBJ1-3; D is unclear. The germline V and J ends were trimmed by 11 bases and 2 bases, with 22 bases remaining between them. This CDR3 has 16 residues. Per germline, CDR1 ENHRY and CDR2 SYGVKD. DNA of the CDR3: TGTGCCTCCCAAGCCCGGGAGGTGAATACTGGAAACACCATATATTTT. Translated, it gives CASQAREVNTGNTIYF.

This clone was seen a single time. The chain has TRBV7-2 and TRBJ1-2; 11 bases agree with TRBD1. Germline CDR1 reads SGHTA; CDR2 reads FQGNSA. V lost 6 bases and J lost 0; bases outside the gene matches: 6. The CDR3 consists of 16 residues. The chain's CDR3 is CASSRDRGLTNYGYTF. DNA for the CDR3: TGTGCCAGCAGTCGGGACAGGGGGTTAACTAACTATGGCTACACCTTC.